This T cell receptor (beta chain) emerged from a study of T cells in Graves' hyperthyroidism and ophthalmopathy (dated by TCRdb to the late 2010s). About the investigation overall: To identify TCR V-J signatures that set the groups apart, the researchers used a discovery cohort of approximately 98 patients, made up of fewer than 50 with Graves' ophthalmopathy and around 58 with stable Graves' hyperthyroidism. Whether ophthalmopathy could be predicted prospectively was tested in an independent validation cohort made up of 18 to 20 hyperthyroidism patients plus 17 patients who later progressed to ophthalmopathy. The approximately 98 discovery patients were randomly divided into training and test sets at a 7:3 ratio. The study also compared thyroid tissue and blood T-cell repertoires from 6 or 7 Graves' hyperthyroidism patients. Once sampling was done, hyperthyroidism patients were given methimazole at a starting dose of 30 mg daily, whereas ophthalmopathy patients were given high-dose intravenous methylprednisolone. The paper describes TCR Vbeta CDR3 sequencing of 135 peripheral blood samples, made up of about 40 ophthalmopathy patients, some 76 hyperthyroidism patients and about 17 progressor patients. General findings and caveats noted by the study authors: During validation, the model predicted progression to ophthalmopathy a median of approximately six months ahead of onset, with more than 55% sensitivity and almost 75% specificity. Sample size was not statistically predetermined, and investigators were not blinded to group allocation. Most expanded thyroid clonotypes (frequency above 0.001) were also detected in blood, suggesting blood repertoires may reflect thyroid immune responses. In cross-validation, a model built on a 13 V-J signature told ophthalmopathy apart from stable hyperthyroidism with 87.88% sensitivity and roughly 82% specificity, and in testing the same model reached 80%/75%.

The TCR beta CDR3 regions were amplified from RNA transcripts. The first round of RT-PCR for the TCR CDR3 was performed with the HTBI primer set and the Qiagen OneStep RT-PCR kit. Libraries were constructed in a second round of multiplex PCR, after which size selection and purification were performed. The libraries were sequenced on an Illumina HiSeq2000 using paired-end 100 bp reads. The paper's data handling went like this. SOAPnuke was used to process the raw data, with reads discarded if the reads contained adapters or uncalled bases, had a mean Phred below 15, or lacked an exact constant-primer or identifier match. High-quality paired reads were merged with COPE v1.2.5, and unique nucleotide sequences were defined as clonotypes. Clonotypes were aligned to IMGT TRBV, TRBD and TRBJ reference segments using MiTCR v1.1. The analysis was restricted to V-J combinations with a frequency above 0.0001, which together covered 99.2% of the repertoires. The TCS score was defined as the ratio of F50 (clonal expansion) to E x V (chaos), calculated using BLOSUM62-based TCRdist between CDR3 peptides within each V-J. Welch's t-statistics and random forest reduced roughly 500 V-J features to roughly 13, which were used in a naive Bayes classifier (R e1071). The similarity between thyroid and blood repertoires was quantified using the Morisita-Horn index. The raw public reads went through TCRdb reprocessing: fastp at Q25, MiXCR clone calling, in-frame beta chains kept. Rows are unified per CDR3 protein, each entry keeping the most common DNA and genes. The V and J calls shown here were made by TCRdb, not taken from the authors' results. For this sample the table gives around 620,000 distinct CDR3 sequences, of which 46% were detected only once. Around 19% of the sample is taken by the ten largest.

The study excluded patients with uncontrolled infections, other autoimmune diseases, pregnancy or lactation. Clinical symptoms, serum thyroxine and TRAb, thyroid ultrasound, and orbital computed tomography formed the basis for the diagnoses. Trizol reagent was used to extract total RNA, and RNA quality was then checked on an Agilent 2100 Bioanalyzer. V is cut by 7 bases and J by 5 bases, and the space between the germline ends is 14 bases. The CDR3, from cysteine to phenylalanine, totals 13 residues. Of all the DNA, just the CDR3 is kept, 39 bases in frame from base 1. Looking up the germline V gene yields CDR1 ENHRY and CDR2 SYGVKD. This clonotype came up many times. The clone's antigen remains unknown. No base quality information exists; no much larger clone differs at one position.

Sequenced: peripheral blood or thyroid tissue (not recorded which). The sequence joins TRBV10-3 to TRBJ1-1; perhaps TRBD1 is the D gene, with 5 bases matching. This receptor was identified in an adult woman with Graves' disease, either hyperthyroidism or ophthalmopathy (not recorded which). The CDR3 region: CAIIPTRGTEAFF. Read as DNA, the sequence is TGTGCCATCATCCCGACACGGGGGACTGAAGCTTTCTTT.